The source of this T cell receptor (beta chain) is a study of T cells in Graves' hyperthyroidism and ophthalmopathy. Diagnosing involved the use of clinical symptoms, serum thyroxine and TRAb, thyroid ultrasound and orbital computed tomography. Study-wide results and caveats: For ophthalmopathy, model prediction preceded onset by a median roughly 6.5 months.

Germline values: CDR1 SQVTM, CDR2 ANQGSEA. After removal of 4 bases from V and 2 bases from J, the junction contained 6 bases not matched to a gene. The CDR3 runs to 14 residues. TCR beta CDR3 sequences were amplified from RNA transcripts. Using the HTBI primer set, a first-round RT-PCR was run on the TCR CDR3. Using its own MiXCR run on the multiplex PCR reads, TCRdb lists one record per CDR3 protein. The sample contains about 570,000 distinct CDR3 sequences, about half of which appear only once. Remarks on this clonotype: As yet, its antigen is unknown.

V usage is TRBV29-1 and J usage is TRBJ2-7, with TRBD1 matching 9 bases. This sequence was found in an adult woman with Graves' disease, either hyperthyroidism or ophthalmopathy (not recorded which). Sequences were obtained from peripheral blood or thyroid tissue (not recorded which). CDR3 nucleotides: TGCAGCGTTGCTACCGGGACAGGGACCTACGAGCAGTACTTC. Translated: CSVATGTGTYEQYF.